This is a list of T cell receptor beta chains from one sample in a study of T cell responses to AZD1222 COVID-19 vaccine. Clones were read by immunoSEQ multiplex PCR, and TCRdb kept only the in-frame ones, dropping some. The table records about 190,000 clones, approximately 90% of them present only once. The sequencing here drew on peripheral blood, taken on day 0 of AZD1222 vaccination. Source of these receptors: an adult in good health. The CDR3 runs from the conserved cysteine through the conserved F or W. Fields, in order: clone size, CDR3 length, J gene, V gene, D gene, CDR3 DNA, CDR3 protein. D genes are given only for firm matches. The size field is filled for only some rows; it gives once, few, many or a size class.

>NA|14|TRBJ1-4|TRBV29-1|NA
TGCAGCGTTGCCCGGACCGCGACAGATGAAAAACTGTTTTTT
CSVARTATDEKLFF
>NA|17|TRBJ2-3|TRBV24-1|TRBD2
TGTGCCACCAGTGACTATGGACTAGCGGTTAGCACAGATACGCAGTATTTT
CATSDYGLAVSTDTQYF
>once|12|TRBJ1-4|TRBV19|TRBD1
TGTGCCGCAGGGGGCGCGGGTGAAAAACTGTTTTTT
CAAGGAGEKLFF
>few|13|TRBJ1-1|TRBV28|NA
TGTGCCAGCAGTTTGCTCATGAACACTGAAGCTTTCTTT
CASSLLMNTEAFF
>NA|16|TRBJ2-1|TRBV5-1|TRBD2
TGCGCCAGCAGTAGGCTAGCGGGAGCCACCTACAATGAGCAGTTCTTC
CASSRLAGATYNEQFF
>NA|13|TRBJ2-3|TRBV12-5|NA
TGTGCTAGTGGTTTTTGGCAAGCAGATACGCAGTATTTT
CASGFWQADTQYF
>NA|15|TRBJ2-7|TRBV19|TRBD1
TGTGCCAGTAGATCGATGGGCAGGGGGAACTACGAGCAGTACTTC
CASRSMGRGNYEQYF
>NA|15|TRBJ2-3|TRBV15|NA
TGTGCCACCAGCAGAACCCTAGAAAGCACAGATACGCAGTATTTT
CATSRTLESTDTQYF
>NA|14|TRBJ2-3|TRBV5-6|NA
TGTGCCAGCAGCTGGGTAGCGGGCACAGATACGCAGTATTTT
CASSWVAGTDTQYF
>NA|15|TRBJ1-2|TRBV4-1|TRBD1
TGCGCCAGCAGCCAAGGGGGAACAGGGGGCTATGGCTACACCTTC
CASSQGGTGGYGYTF
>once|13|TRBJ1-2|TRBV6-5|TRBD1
TGTGCCAGCAGAGGGGGCAGCGTCTATGGCTACACCTTC
CASRGGSVYGYTF
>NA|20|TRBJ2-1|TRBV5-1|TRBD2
TGCGCCAGCAGCACCGGCTCCGGGACACCAACTAGCGGGAGGTCTAATGAGCAGTTCTTC
CASSTGSGTPTSGRSNEQFF
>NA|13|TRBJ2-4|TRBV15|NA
TGTGCCACCACCACCCCACTAGCCGGCATTCAGTACTTC
CATTTPLAGIQYF
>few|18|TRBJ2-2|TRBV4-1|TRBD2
TGCGCCAGCAGCCAAGATGCCGGACTAGCGGGAGCGGCCGGGGAGCTGTTTTTT
CASSQDAGLAGAAGELFF
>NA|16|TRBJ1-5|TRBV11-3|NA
TGTGCCAGCAGTTCTGTTTGGGAAGGGGGTACTCAGCCCCAGCATTTT
CASSSVWEGGTQPQHF
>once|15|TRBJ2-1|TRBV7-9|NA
TGTGCCAGCAGCCCCACCCCCCGTTATTACAATGAGCAGTTCTTC
CASSPTPRYYNEQFF
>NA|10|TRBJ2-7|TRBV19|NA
TGTGCCAGGGGGGGCTACGAGCAGTACTTC
CARGGYEQYF
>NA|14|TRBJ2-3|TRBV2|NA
TGTGCCAGCAATGGGGGCAGGGGAACAGATACGCAGTATTTT
CASNGGRGTDTQYF
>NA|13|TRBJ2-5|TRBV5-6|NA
TGTGCCAGCAGCTGGGACCTTAATAAGACCCAGTACTTC
CASSWDLNKTQYF
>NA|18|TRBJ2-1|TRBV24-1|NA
TGTGCCACCAGTGATCCCGGGAACAGGGCCGGTTTTGATGATGAGCAGTTCTTC
CATSDPGNRAGFDDEQFF
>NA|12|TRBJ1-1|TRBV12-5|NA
TGTGCTAGTGGTTTGCCCAACACTGAAGCTTTCTTT
CASGLPNTEAFF
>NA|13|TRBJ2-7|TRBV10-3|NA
TGTGCCATCGGGAACGCAGGGACCGACGAGCAGTACTTC
CAIGNAGTDEQYF
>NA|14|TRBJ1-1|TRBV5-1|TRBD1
TGCGCCAGCGAATCAGGACAGGCTCACACTGAAGCTTTCTTT
CASESGQAHTEAFF
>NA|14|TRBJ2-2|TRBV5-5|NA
TGTGCCAGCAGCTTAAGGGCTAACACCGGGGAGCTGTTTTTT
CASSLRANTGELFF
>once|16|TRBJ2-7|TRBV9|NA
TGTGCCAGCAGCCCAGCTCGGGGCGTTGAGGGACCCGAGCAGTACTTC
CASSPARGVEGPEQYF
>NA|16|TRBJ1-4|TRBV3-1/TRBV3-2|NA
TGTGCCAGCAGCCCTCGACTGGGCCAGGGAGACGAAAAACTGTTTTTT
CASSPRLGQGDEKLFF
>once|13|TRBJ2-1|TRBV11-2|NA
TGTGCCAGCAGCCCCTCCCGGGGTGGTGAGCAGTTCTTC
CASSPSRGGEQFF
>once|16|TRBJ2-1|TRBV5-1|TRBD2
TGCGCCAGCAGCTTGACTAGCGGTAGCTCCTACAATGAGCAGTTCTTC
CASSLTSGSSYNEQFF
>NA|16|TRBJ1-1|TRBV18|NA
TGTGCCAGCTCGCAACAGGACGCTCGAATTAACACTGAAGCTTTCTTT
CASSQQDARINTEAFF
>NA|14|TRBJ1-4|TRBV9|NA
TGTGCCAGCAGCGACGGGCAACTGAATGAAAAACTGTTTTTT
CASSDGQLNEKLFF
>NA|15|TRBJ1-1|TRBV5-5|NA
TGTGCCAGCAGCCCGGGAGGGTACGAAGGCACTGAAGCTTTCTTT
CASSPGGYEGTEAFF
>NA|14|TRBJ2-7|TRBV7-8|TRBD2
TGTGCCAGCAGCCAGCTGGGGGGGTACGACGAGCAGTACTTC
CASSQLGGYDEQYF
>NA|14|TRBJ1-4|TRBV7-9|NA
TGTGCCAGCAAACACGGGGTTCTGGGTGAAAAACTGTTTTTT
CASKHGVLGEKLFF
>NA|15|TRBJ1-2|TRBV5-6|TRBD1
TGTGCCAGCAGCTTGTGGGACAGGGGGCGCGGTGGCTACACCTTC
CASSLWDRGRGGYTF
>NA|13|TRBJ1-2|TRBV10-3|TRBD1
TGTGCCATCAGAGGCGACAGGGCCTATGGCTACACCTTC
CAIRGDRAYGYTF
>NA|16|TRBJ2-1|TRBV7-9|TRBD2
TGTGCCAGCAGCTTATCGCTAGCGGGGTCCTACAATGAGCAGTTCTTC
CASSLSLAGSYNEQFF
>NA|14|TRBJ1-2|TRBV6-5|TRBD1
TGTGCCAGCAGGGACAGGGCCACTAACTATGGCTACACCTTC
CASRDRATNYGYTF